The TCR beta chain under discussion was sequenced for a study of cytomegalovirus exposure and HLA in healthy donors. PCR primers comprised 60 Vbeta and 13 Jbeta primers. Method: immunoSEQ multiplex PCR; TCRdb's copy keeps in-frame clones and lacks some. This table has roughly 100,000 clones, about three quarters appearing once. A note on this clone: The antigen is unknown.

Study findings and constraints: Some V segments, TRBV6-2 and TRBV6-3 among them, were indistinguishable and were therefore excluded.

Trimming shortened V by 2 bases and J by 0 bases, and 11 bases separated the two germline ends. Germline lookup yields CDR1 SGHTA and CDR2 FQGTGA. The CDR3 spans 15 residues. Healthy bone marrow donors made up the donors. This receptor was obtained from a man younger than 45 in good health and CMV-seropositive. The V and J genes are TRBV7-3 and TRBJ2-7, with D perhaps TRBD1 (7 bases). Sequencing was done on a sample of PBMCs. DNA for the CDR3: TGTGCCAGCAGCTTATCGCGGGACAGCTCCTACGAGCAGTACTTC. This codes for CASSLSRDSSYEQYF.